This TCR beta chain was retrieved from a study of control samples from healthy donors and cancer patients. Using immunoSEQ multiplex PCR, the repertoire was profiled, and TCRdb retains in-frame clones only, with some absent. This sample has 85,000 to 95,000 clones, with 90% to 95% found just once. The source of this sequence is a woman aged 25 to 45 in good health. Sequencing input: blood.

The CDR3 DNA sequence: TGTGCCAGCAGCTCGAGCGGGGGGCTTTCCACAGATACGCAGTATTTT. Its translation: CASSSSGGLSTDTQYF. The gene calls are TRBV5-4 and TRBJ2-3; 9 nucleotides match TRBD2. From germline, CDR1 is SGHNT and CDR2 YYREEE (reference sequence). The CDR3 loop spans 16 amino acids. V lost 3 bases, J lost 2 bases, and 7 bases stayed unmatched.